Shown below are 22 T cell receptor beta chains from a single sample sequenced in a study of Ad26.COV2.S vaccination and SARS-CoV-2 variants. The repertoire was sequenced with immunoSEQ multiplex PCR; TCRdb's copy has only in-frame clones and lacks some. The table lists hundreds of thousands of clones, 89% of them singletons. Documented treatment: around 19 received Ad26.COV2.S at low or high dose, single or two shots; roughly five received placebo; per-sample allocation not given. Sampling occurred on day 63 after the first vaccine or placebo injection. Sequencing was performed on peripheral blood, taken in a trial of Ad26.COV2.S vaccine versus placebo. These receptors were collected from a person aged 18-65 years who received the Ad26.COV2.S COVID-19 vaccine or a placebo.

The rearrangement uses TRBV29-1 and TRBJ1-3; 11 bases match TRBD1. With 6 bases clipped from V and 6 bases from J, the junction kept 1 base outside the gene matches. CDR1 and CDR2 from the germline V gene are SQVTM and ANQGSEA. The CDR3 has 12 amino acids. CDR3 residues: CSVGQGANTIYF. The CDR3 nucleotides read TGCAGCGTCGGACAGGGGGCAAACACCATATATTTT.

The V and J genes are TRBV9 and TRBJ2-1; 12 nucleotides agree with TRBD2. The CDR3 loop spans 15 amino acids. Germline trimming cut 0 bases from V and 5 bases from J; bases unmatched to any gene: 0. From germline, CDR1 is SGDLS and CDR2 YYNGEE. The CDR3 region is CASSVGTSGDNEQFF. The CDR3 DNA sequence: TGTGCCAGCAGCGTAGGGACTAGCGGGGACAATGAGCAGTTCTTC.

The V call is TRBV5-1, the J call TRBJ2-5, with 14 bases matching TRBD2. V lost 2 bases and J lost 5; bases outside the gene matches: 11. CDR1 and CDR2 from the germline V gene are SGHRS and YFSETQ. This CDR3 is 18 amino acids long. The CDR3 protein is CASSLGSGTSGRGETQYF. CDR3 nucleotide sequence: TGCGCCAGCAGCTTAGGTTCCGGGACTAGCGGGAGAGGGGAGACCCAGTACTTC.

The chain employs TRBV7-6 and TRBJ1-4; the D is unclear. Germline values: CDR1 SGHVS, CDR2 FNYEAQ. The CDR3 length is 15 residues. The V gene lost 4 bases and the J gene lost 3 bases, with 12 bases spanning the gap. CDR3 sequence (DNA): TGTGCCAGCAGCTCCGCACCCGGGTCTAATGAAAAACTGTTTTTT. Protein sequence: CASSSAPGSNEKLFF.

Concerning this clone itself: The same CDR3 also results from other DNA sequences found in this sample. The J gene is TRBJ1-3, the V gene TRBV19; D is unclear. This CDR3 has 14 amino acids. Trimming pared 4 bases from V and 1 base from J, leaving 8 bases between. CDR1 and CDR2 (germline): LNHDA, SQIVND (reference sequence). The CDR3 region is CASSTGSSGNTIYF. CDR3 nucleotide sequence: TGTGCCAGTAGTACGGGGAGTTCTGGAAACACCATATATTTT. Drawing the rest from reference TRBV19 and TRBJ1-3, the complete variable domain is DGGITQSPKYLFRKEGQNVTLSCEQNLNHDAMYWYRQDPGQGLRLIYYSQIVNDFQKGDIAEGYSVSREKKESFPLTVTSAQKNPTAFYLCASSTGSSGNTIYFGEGSWLTVV.

This sequence joins TRBV3-1 (or the pseudogene TRBV3-2) and TRBJ1-3; D gene unclear. V dropped 1 base and J dropped 3 bases, with 7 bases sitting between them. The germline V gene encodes CDR1 LGHDT and CDR2 YNNKEL (reference sequence). This CDR3 comprises 14 residues. The CDR3 DNA reads as TGTGCCAGCAGCCAAGTCGCAATTGGAAACACCATATATTTT. The encoded protein is CASSQVAIGNTIYF.

The chain joins TRBV7-7 to TRBJ2-3, with D hard to call. Germline assignment: CDR1 SSHAT and CDR2 FNYEAQ (reference sequence). The CDR3 runs to 16 residues. V lost 5 bases, J lost 2 bases, and 17 bases lay in between. The CDR3 sequence: CASSAPFSTPTDTQYF. The CDR3 DNA reads as TGTGCCAGCAGCGCCCCCTTCTCGACTCCCACAGATACGCAGTATTTT.

This sequence joins TRBV7-9 and TRBJ1-5; D is ambiguous. This CDR3 is built from 13 residues. The ends were cut back, 3 bases at V and 5 bases at J, with 8 bases in the middle. The germline V gene encodes CDR1 SEHNR and CDR2 FQNEAQ (reference sequence). CDR3 in DNA: TGTGCCAGCAGCTTGTGGGTGGATCAGCCCCAGCATTTT. It encodes CASSLWVDQPQHF.

This chain links TRBV19 with TRBJ1-1; D is undetermined. The CDR3 has 16 residues. Between the trimmed V and J ends, which lost 0 bases and 4 bases, there was a span of 15 bases. Germline CDR1 is LNHDA and CDR2 is SQIVND (reference sequence). The CDR3 reads CASSIDNPGGGTEAFF. CDR3 nucleotides: TGTGCCAGTAGTATAGATAATCCGGGTGGTGGCACTGAAGCTTTCTTT.

This clone was detected only a few times. The CDR3 reads CASSSRQGRSPLHF. The CDR3 DNA reads TGTGCCAGCAGCTCTAGACAGGGGCGTTCACCCCTCCACTTT. The chain recombines TRBV7-2 with TRBJ1-6; 8 bases match TRBD1. With V trimmed by 4 bases and J by 9 bases, 5 bases remained unmatched. CDR1 and CDR2 from the germline V gene are SGHTA and FQGNSA. The CDR3 loop spans 14 amino acids. Looking up the rest from reference TRBV7-2 and TRBJ1-6 gives the full variable domain: GAGVSQSPSNKVTEKGKDVELRCDPISGHTALYWYRQSLGQGLEFLIYFQGNSAPDKSGLPSDRFSAERTGGSVSTLTIQRTQQEDSAVYLCASSSRQGRSPLHFGNGTRLTVT.

The V and J genes are TRBV18 and TRBJ2-1, with D possibly being TRBD2 (5 bases). The CDR3 length is 16 residues. Germline V gene lookup returns CDR1 KGHSH and CDR2 LQKENI. Trimming pared 4 bases from V and 4 bases from J, leaving 17 bases between. CDR3 residues: CASSLTLPGLYNEQFF. The CDR3 coding sequence is TGTGCCAGCTCACTCACCCTCCCGGGATTATACAATGAGCAGTTCTTC. The variable domain in full, completed from reference TRBV18 and TRBJ2-1, reads NAGVMQNPRHLVRRRGQEARLRCSPMKGHSHVYWYRQLPEEGLKFMVYLQKENIIDESGMPKERFSAEFPKEGPSILRIQQVVRGDSAAYFCASSLTLPGLYNEQFFGPGTRLTVL.

The chain has TRBV6-6 and TRBJ2-5; perhaps TRBD1 as D (5 bases). Trimming pared 5 bases from V and 4 bases from J, leaving 17 bases between. Germline-derived CDR1 and CDR2 are MNHNY and SVGAGI (reference sequence). The CDR3 length is 15 residues. The CDR3 DNA reads as TGTGCCAGCAGTAAGGACATTCGGGCGTTAGAGACCCAGTACTTC. Its translation: CASSKDIRALETQYF.

This clone was seen just once. This chain connects TRBV7-3 to TRBJ2-3, with D possibly matching TRBD2 (6 bases). With 5 bases removed from V and 0 bases from J, the gap between germline ends came to 12 bases. The V gene's germline CDR1 is SGHTA and CDR2 FQGTGA. This CDR3 spans 15 amino acids. The DNA of the CDR3 is TGTGCCAGCAGCCTGGGAGGCGTTAGCACAGATACGCAGTATTTT. Translated: CASSLGGVSTDTQYF.

The chain has TRBV2 and TRBJ1-6; 7 nucleotides agree with TRBD1. Trimming at V came to 4 bases and at J to 9 bases, leaving 12 bases not matched to a gene. From germline, CDR1 is SNHLY and CDR2 FYNNEI. The CDR3 is 16 amino acids. The CDR3 is CASSAPTGTALSPLHF. The CDR3 DNA follows: TGTGCCAGCAGTGCCCCAACCGGGACAGCCCTTTCACCCCTCCACTTT.

The gene calls are TRBV6-4 and TRBJ2-2; perhaps D is TRBD1 or TRBD2 (5 bases each). CDR3 length: 15 amino acids. CDR1 MRHNA and CDR2 SNTAGT come from the germline V gene. The ends were cut back, 7 bases at V and 0 bases at J, with 12 bases in the middle. CDR3 DNA: TGTGCCAGCAAGAGGGACGGGGCGAACACCGGGGAGCTGTTTTTT. Translated: CASKRDGANTGELFF.

This clone was observed a single time. The same CDR3 also results from other DNA sequences found in this sample. This rearrangement joins TRBV5-1 to TRBJ2-2, with a weak D call TRBD2 (5 bases). CDR1 is SGHRS and CDR2 is YFSETQ in the germline V gene. Between the trimmed V and J ends, which lost 0 bases and 3 bases, there was a span of 9 bases. This CDR3 has 15 residues. CDR3 DNA sequence: TGCGCCAGCAGCTTGGCCGGGGAATACACCGGGGAGCTGTTTTTT. Its protein is CASSLAGEYTGELFF.

The rearrangement uses TRBV12-5 and TRBJ2-1; TRBD2 matches 8 bases. V was pared by 1 base and J by 6 bases, with 14 bases of the junction left unmatched. The CDR3 length is 18 residues. CDR1 is LGHNT and CDR2 is FRNRAP in the germline V gene. CDR3 DNA sequence: TGTGCTAGTGGTTTGGAGATTTTCGCGGGACTAGAGGTCAATGAGCAGTTCTTC. This sequence encodes CASGLEIFAGLEVNEQFF.

This chain uses TRBV9 with TRBJ2-7; 12 positions agree with TRBD2. From germline, CDR1 is SGDLS and CDR2 YYNGEE. After removal of 0 bases from V and 10 bases from J, the junction contained 5 bases not matched to a gene. The CDR3 has 14 amino acids. The DNA of the CDR3 is TGTGCCAGCAGCGTAGATGGGACTAGCGGGCCCCAGTACTTC. This codes for CASSVDGTSGPQYF.

The gene calls are TRBV5-1 and TRBJ2-5; D remains unclear. The CDR3 covers 15 residues. From germline, CDR1 is SGHRS and CDR2 YFSETQ. Deletions cut 0 bases from V and 5 bases from J, with 14 bases between. For the CDR3, the DNA is TGCGCCAGCAGCTTGGCCCTCACTCGGGCGGAGACCCAGTACTTC. Protein: CASSLALTRAETQYF.

This clone was recorded only once. The chain has TRBV19 and TRBJ1-5; no reliable D call. The CDR3 totals 14 residues. Between the trimmed V and J ends, which lost 4 bases and 5 bases, there was a span of 12 bases. CDR1 and CDR2 (germline): LNHDA, SQIVND (reference sequence). Here the CDR3 reads CASSTSALHQPQHF. DNA for the CDR3: TGTGCCAGTAGTACCTCGGCACTCCATCAGCCCCAGCATTTT.

The V gene is TRBV11-2, the J gene TRBJ2-3; unclear D gene. Trimming pared 2 bases from V and 1 base from J, leaving 10 bases between. This CDR3 has 15 amino acids. The V gene's germline CDR1 is SGHAT and CDR2 FQNNGV. As DNA, the CDR3 is TGTGCCAGCAGCTTACGGTGGGTAGGCACAGATACGCAGTATTTT. Translated: CASSLRWVGTDTQYF.

CDR3 sequence: CASSYVGGSGYNEQFF. The CDR3 DNA reads as TGTGCCAGCAGTTACGTCGGCGGGAGTGGGTACAATGAGCAGTTCTTC. The chain couples TRBV6-2 or TRBV6-3 to TRBJ2-1, with 7 bases lining up with TRBD2. The CDR3 covers 16 residues. The J segment lost 4 bases and the V segment lost 2 bases, leaving 8 bases of the junction unmatched. Germline CDR1 reads MNHEY; CDR2 reads SVGEGT.